This T cell receptor beta chain was identified during a study of spatial heterogeneity in lung cancer. The ends were cut back, 4 bases at V and 3 bases at J, with 11 bases in the middle. Per the germline V gene, CDR1 is LGHDT and CDR2 is YNNKEL (reference sequence). The CDR3 has 14 amino acids. TCRdb analysed the 5' RACE reads with MiXCR anew, one entry per CDR3 protein. The profile shows some 38,000 distinct CDR3 sequences, 6.5% to 8.5% of them singletons. This clonotype came up many times. Time point described: sample taken at primary tumor resection. TCRs were sequenced from unsorted whole RNA of tumor, nontumor lung or PBMC.

The sequence was obtained from a male donor with early-stage non-small cell lung cancer. The sequences come from PBMCs, collected at surgery. This sequence joins TRBV3-1 and TRBJ2-3; D call uncertain. As DNA, the CDR3 is TGTGCCAGCAGCCGTTCTCCCAAGACAGATACGCAGTATTTT. This encodes CASSRSPKTDTQYF.